This TCR beta chain comes out of a study of blood T cell repertoires in COVID-19. Study at large: Sites across the United States, Italy and Spain contributed samples from acute and convalescent COVID-19. Sources were T cells, B-cell-depleted T cells, or PBMCs; the material itself was cDNA or gDNA.

In the source study's methods: Amplification from reference gene primers served as the basis for estimated nucleated cell counts. Using immunoSEQ multiplex PCR, the repertoire was profiled, and TCRdb retains in-frame clones only, with some absent. The V and J calls and clone size were taken over from that table, and D and trimming were inferred from the DNA. Among 150,000 to 200,000 clones listed, over 75% were seen once. The length of the CDR3 is 15 residues. V shed 5 bases and J shed 5 bases, with 18 bases lying between them. Germline V lookup: CDR1 PRHDT, CDR2 FYEKMQ (reference sequence). Material for sequencing was peripheral blood. The chain is built from TRBV13 and TRBJ1-1; weak D call: TRBD1 (5 bases). The sequence derives from a human donor with active or convalescent COVID-19. The donor label of this sample is uncertain. The CDR3 spells CASSPLGGGGTEAFF. CDR3 sequence (DNA): TGTGCCAGCAGCCCTCTCGGGGGGGGAGGGACTGAAGCTTTCTTT.